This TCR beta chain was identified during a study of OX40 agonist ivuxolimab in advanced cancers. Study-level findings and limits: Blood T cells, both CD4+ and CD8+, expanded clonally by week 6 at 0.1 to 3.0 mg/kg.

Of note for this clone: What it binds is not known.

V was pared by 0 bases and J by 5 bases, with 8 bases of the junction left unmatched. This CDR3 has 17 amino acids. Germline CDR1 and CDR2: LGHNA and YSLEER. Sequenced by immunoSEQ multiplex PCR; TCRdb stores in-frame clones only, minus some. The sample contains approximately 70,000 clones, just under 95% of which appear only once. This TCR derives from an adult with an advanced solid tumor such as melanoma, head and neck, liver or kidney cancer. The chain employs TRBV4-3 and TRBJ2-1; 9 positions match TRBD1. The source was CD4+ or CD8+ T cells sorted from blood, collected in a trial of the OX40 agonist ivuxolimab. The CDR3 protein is CASSQDPWGQGDNEQFF. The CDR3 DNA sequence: TGCGCCAGCAGCCAAGATCCGTGGGGACAGGGTGACAATGAGCAGTTCTTC.